The 22 T cell receptor beta chains below all came from one sample that was sequenced in a study of control samples from healthy donors and cancer patients. Sequenced by immunoSEQ multiplex PCR; TCRdb stores in-frame clones only, minus some. Of under 85,000 clones listed, around 84% were seen once; the top ten hold 2.5% to 3%. Input material: PBMCs. The receptors were sampled from a woman between 45 and 60 years old with lung cancer.

The V gene is TRBV7-9, the J gene TRBJ1-5; D unresolved. Germline V gene sequence: CDR1 SEHNR, CDR2 FQNEAQ (reference sequence). The CDR3 has 14 amino acids. V gave up 5 bases and J gave up 0 bases, with 8 bases separating them. In nucleotides, the CDR3 is TGTGCCAGCAGCCAAACAGATAGCAATCAGCCCCAGCATTTT. This sequence encodes CASSQTDSNQPQHF. The entire variable domain, with the rest obtained from reference TRBV7-9 and TRBJ1-5, is as follows: DTGVSQNPRHKITKRGQNVTFRCDPISEHNRLYWYRQTLGQGPEFLTYFQNEAQLEKSRLLSDRFSAERPKGSFSTLEIQRTEQGDSAMYLCASSQTDSNQPQHFGDGTRLSIL.

V gene TRBV7-2 combines with J gene TRBJ1-1; D ambiguous. CDR1 and CDR2 (germline): SGHTA, FQGNSA. The CDR3 totals 14 residues. Trimming cost V 1 base and J 0 bases, with 6 bases left between them. The CDR3 here is CASSLGGVNTEAFF. The CDR3 bases are TGTGCCAGCAGCTTAGGGGGAGTGAACACTGAAGCTTTCTTT. The complete variable domain, with remaining parts taken from reference TRBV7-2 and TRBJ1-1, reads GAGVSQSPSNKVTEKGKDVELRCDPISGHTALYWYRQSLGQGLEFLIYFQGNSAPDKSGLPSDRFSAERTGGSVSTLTIQRTQQEDSAVYLCASSLGGVNTEAFFGQGTRLTVV.

The rearrangement links TRBV6-5 to TRBJ2-7, with 11 bases lining up with TRBD1. Germline V gene lookup returns CDR1 MNHEY and CDR2 SVGAGI. This CDR3 has 11 amino acids. The CDR3 sequence is CAGQGAGEQYF. CDR3 DNA: TGTGCAGGACAGGGGGCGGGGGAGCAGTACTTC.

The CDR3 DNA follows: TGCGCCAGCAGCCCACGACAGGGAGCCCTGAACACTGAAGCTTTCTTT. It yields the protein CASSPRQGALNTEAFF. The rearrangement uses TRBV5-1 and TRBJ1-1, with 7 bases that match TRBD1. CDR3 length equals 16 residues. Looked up from germline, CDR1 is SGHRS and CDR2 is YFSETQ. J lost 0 bases, V lost 4 bases, and 9 bases had no gene match.

This rearrangement joins TRBV7-9 to TRBJ1-2, with 7 nucleotides matching TRBD1. CDR1 and CDR2 (germline): SEHNR, FQNEAQ (reference sequence). The CDR3 spans 13 residues. Trimming cost V 1 base and J 7 bases; bases outside gene matches: 3. The CDR3 reads CASSLEGAGGYTF. In nucleotides, the CDR3 is TGTGCCAGCAGCTTAGAGGGGGCTGGTGGCTACACCTTC.

This chain connects TRBV20-1 to TRBJ1-1; no clear D. From germline, CDR1 is DFQATT and CDR2 SNEGSKA (reference sequence). The germline V and J ends were trimmed by 3 bases and 3 bases, with 11 bases remaining between them. The CDR3 has 13 amino acids. In DNA form, the CDR3 reads TGCAGTGCTAGTCCGGGGTCTGACACTGAAGCTTTCTTT. Its translation: CSASPGSDTEAFF.

The gene calls are TRBV5-1 and TRBJ1-1; the match to TRBD1 covers 7 bases. The CDR3 spans 14 residues. Germline V lookup: CDR1 SGHRS, CDR2 YFSETQ. V lost 4 bases and J lost 2; bases outside the gene matches: 5. This CDR3 reads CASSAGDSNTEAFF. In DNA, the CDR3 is TGCGCCAGCAGCGCGGGGGACAGCAACACTGAAGCTTTCTTT.

The CDR3 is CASSQLGTGEAFF. The DNA of the CDR3 is TGTGCCAGCAGCCAGTTGGGGACGGGTGAAGCTTTCTTT. This sequence joins TRBV11-3 and TRBJ1-1; D might be TRBD1 (5 bases). Trimming removed 5 bases from V and 7 bases from J, with 14 bases in between. The germline V gene has CDR1 SGHNT and CDR2 YENEEA. The CDR3 totals 13 residues.

This CDR3 is CASSQDIYGGSYEQYF. CDR3 nucleotides: TGCGCCAGCAGCCAAGATATATACGGTGGCTCCTACGAGCAGTACTTC. The chain uses TRBV4-3 and TRBJ2-7, with D uncertain. The germline V gene has CDR1 LGHNA and CDR2 YSLEER. The V end was cut by 0 bases, the J end by 0 bases, with 12 bases between. CDR3 length: 16 amino acids.

Only one count was recorded for this clone. The CDR3 nucleotides read TGTGCCAGCAGCTCGGGGGCTGAAGCTTTCTTT. Amino acid sequence: CASSSGAEAFF. This rearrangement joins TRBV7-6 to TRBJ1-1; TRBD1 is a possible D gene (5 bases). Between the trimmed V and J ends, which lost 4 bases and 6 bases, there was a span of 6 bases. Germline V CDR1 and CDR2: SGHVS, FNYEAQ. This CDR3 has 11 residues.

The V and J genes are TRBV6-5 and TRBJ2-7; 8 bases match TRBD1. V was pared by 6 bases and J by 2 bases, with 6 bases of the junction left unmatched. CDR3 length: 14 amino acids. The germline gives CDR1 MNHEY, CDR2 SVGAGI. The CDR3 is CASRHRGKAYEQYF. In DNA, the CDR3 is TGTGCCAGCAGGCACAGGGGGAAGGCCTACGAGCAGTACTTC.

The rearrangement uses TRBV28 and TRBJ1-5, with D tentatively TRBD1 (6 bases). The V gene's germline CDR1 is MDHEN and CDR2 SYDVKM. V dropped 5 bases and J dropped 7 bases, with 21 bases sitting between them. This CDR3 contains 16 residues. Here the CDR3 reads CASSSERGRGAQPQHF. CDR3 coding DNA: TGTGCCAGCAGTAGTGAGAGGGGCAGGGGAGCGCAGCCCCAGCATTTT.

This chain joins TRBV7-9 and TRBJ2-5; D unclear. The CDR3 is 14 amino acids. Trimming shortened V by 1 base and J by 3 bases, and 9 bases separated the two germline ends. Germline V gene sequence: CDR1 SEHNR, CDR2 FQNEAQ (reference sequence). CDR3 protein: CASSLEYFEETQYF. In DNA form, the CDR3 reads TGTGCCAGCAGCTTAGAATACTTCGAAGAGACCCAGTACTTC. Full variable domain (remainder filled in from reference TRBV7-9 and TRBJ2-5): DTGVSQNPRHKITKRGQNVTFRCDPISEHNRLYWYRQTLGQGPEFLTYFQNEAQLEKSRLLSDRFSAERPKGSFSTLEIQRTEQGDSAMYLCASSLEYFEETQYFGPGTRLLVL.

This chain uses TRBV5-1 with TRBJ2-3; a possible D gene is TRBD1 (6 bases). The V end lost 1 base, the J end lost 3 bases, and 12 bases lay between the germline ends. The CDR3 has 15 amino acids. Looked up from germline, CDR1 is SGHRS and CDR2 is YFSETQ. The DNA for the CDR3 is TGCGCCAGCAGCTTGTACGGGCAGGGGACAGATACGCAGTATTTT. Its translation is CASSLYGQGTDTQYF. Combining the CDR3 with reference TRBV5-1 and TRBJ2-3 gives the whole variable domain KAGVTQTPRYLIKTRGQQVTLSCSPISGHRSVSWYQQTPGQGLQFLFEYFSETQRNKGNFPGRFSGRQFSNSRSEMNVSTLELGDSALYLCASSLYGQGTDTQYFGPGTRLTVL.

This clone appeared once. The chain has TRBV7-9 and TRBJ1-5, with a weak D call TRBD1 (6 bases). Germline CDR1 and CDR2: SEHNR and FQNEAQ (reference sequence). This CDR3 is 14 amino acids long. Trimming shortened V by 6 bases and J by 5 bases, and 14 bases separated the two germline ends. CDR3 residues: CASSQGGADQPQHF. The CDR3 region has the DNA TGTGCCAGCAGTCAAGGGGGGGCCGATCAGCCCCAGCATTTT.

The chain employs TRBV5-1 and TRBJ2-1; no definite D call. Germline V gene lookup returns CDR1 SGHRS and CDR2 YFSETQ. V was clipped by 2 bases and J by 6 bases, with 6 bases between them. The CDR3 extends over 12 amino acids. In DNA, the CDR3 is TGCGCCAGCAGCTTAGGCGCCAATGAGCAGTTCTTC. Amino acid sequence: CASSLGANEQFF. The complete variable domain, with remaining parts taken from reference TRBV5-1 and TRBJ2-1, reads KAGVTQTPRYLIKTRGQQVTLSCSPISGHRSVSWYQQTPGQGLQFLFEYFSETQRNKGNFPGRFSGRQFSNSRSEMNVSTLELGDSALYLCASSLGANEQFFGPGTRLTVL.

The CDR3 reads CASSQVDLISYNEQFF. The CDR3 nucleotides read TGCGCCAGCAGCCAAGTCGATTTAATCTCCTACAATGAGCAGTTCTTC. V gene TRBV4-1 combines with J gene TRBJ2-1, with D hard to call. The CDR3 runs 16 residues. In germline, CDR1 is MGHRA, CDR2 YSYEKL. Between the trimmed V and J ends, which lost 1 base and 0 bases, there was a span of 10 bases.

The V call is TRBV18, the J call TRBJ2-5; the D is unclear. The CDR3 extends over 15 amino acids. CDR1 and CDR2 (germline): KGHSH, LQKENI. Trimming removed 3 bases from V and 7 bases from J, with 18 bases in between. CDR3 nucleotides: TGTGCCAGCTCACCCCCGGGCGCCCCCATGGGGACCCAGTACTTC. Its translation: CASSPPGAPMGTQYF.

The CDR3 DNA is TGTGCCAGCAGTGAAGCGGTCAGCTCTGGAAACACCATATATTTT. It codes for CASSEAVSSGNTIYF. The chain carries TRBV2 and TRBJ1-3, with D unclear. Trimming stripped 0 bases from V and 0 bases from J, with 6 bases between. CDR3 length: 15 amino acids. Germline V gene lookup returns CDR1 SNHLY and CDR2 FYNNEI.

The chain has TRBV5-4 and TRBJ1-4; D may be TRBD1 (6 bases). V lost 5 bases and J 6 bases, leaving 11 bases between the germline ends. The CDR3 contains 13 residues. Germline CDR1 reads SGHNT; CDR2 reads YYREEE (reference sequence). CDR3 nucleotides: TGTGCCAGCAGTCGGGACATCGATGAAAAACTGTTTTTT. Translating it yields CASSRDIDEKLFF.

In its sample, this clone was seen once. The rearrangement joins TRBV3-1 (or the pseudogene TRBV3-2) to TRBJ2-1; D ambiguous. The CDR3 has 13 residues. Germline V gene lookup returns CDR1 LGHDT and CDR2 YNNKEL (reference sequence). V dropped 1 base and J dropped 9 bases, with 10 bases sitting between them. CDR3 residues: CASSQAGTSEQFF. The CDR3 DNA reads as TGTGCCAGCAGCCAAGCCGGAACAAGTGAGCAGTTCTTC.

The chain carries TRBV27 and TRBJ2-1; D may be TRBD2 (6 bases). Trimming took 9 bases from V and 4 from J, leaving 19 bases between them. The CDR3 sequence is 15 residues long. Germline V gives CDR1 MNHEY, CDR2 SMNVEV (reference sequence). CDR3 in amino acids: CARRLRDSSYNEQFF. CDR3 bases: TGTGCCAGGAGGCTTCGGGACTCCTCTTACAATGAGCAGTTCTTC.